Listed below are T cell receptor beta chains from one sample, sequenced in a study of metastatic and nonmetastatic thyroid tumors. TCRdb re-clonotyped the PCR reads through MiXCR. The sample contains tens of thousands of clones, roughly 18% of which appear only once. Sequencing was performed on blood. The receptors were sampled from a female donor with papillary thyroid cancer or a benign thyroid nodule (not recorded which). Some clones in this sample may be carry-over from other donors' samples. Both conserved end residues are part of each CDR3. The D gene is left open where the match is weak. Only part of the rows carry a size: once, few, many, or a class if the clone is expanded.

. TRBJ1-3 TRBV3-1 14 many CASSQDPGRNTIYF TGTGCCAGCAGCCAAGACCCTGGTAGGAACACCATATATTTT
. TRBJ2-1 TRBV15 17 . CATSGLPLASSYNEQFF TGTGCCACCAGCGGATTACCTCTAGCGTCCTCCTACAATGAGCAGTTCTTC
TRBD2 TRBJ2-2 TRBV5-4 17 many CASSSQAGSGRRGELFF TGTGCCAGCAGCTCCCAGGCGGGTAGCGGGCGCCGAGGGGAGCTGTTTTTT
. TRBJ2-7 TRBV28 15 . CASSSPATRSYEQYF TGTGCCAGCAGTTCCCCGGCCACAAGGAGCTACGAGCAGTACTTC
. TRBJ2-2 TRBV11-3 14 once CASSVAWDTGELFF TGTGCCAGCAGCGTAGCATGGGACACCGGGGAGCTGTTTTTT
. TRBJ1-5 TRBV11-2 13 many CASSLDRGQPQHF TGTGCCAGCAGCTTAGACAGGGGACAGCCCCAGCATTTT
. TRBJ1-2 TRBV9 10 many CASSGSGYTF TGTGCCAGCAGCGGCTCTGGCTACACCTTC
TRBD2 TRBJ2-7 TRBV11-2 16 few CASSLVGGRSGYEQYF TGTGCCAGCAGCTTAGTGGGGGGGAGGTCGGGTTACGAGCAGTACTTC
TRBD2 TRBJ2-3 TRBV2 19 . CASSDDPGLAGGKTDTQYF TGTGCCAGCAGTGATGATCCGGGACTAGCGGGGGGCAAGACAGATACGCAGTATTTT
. TRBJ1-1 TRBV10-3 15 many CAISEPGRANTEAFF TGTGCCATCAGTGAGCCCGGCAGGGCCAACACTGAAGCTTTCTTT
TRBD2 TRBJ2-7 TRBV20-1 17 . CSARPLLAGTSASEQYF TGCAGTGCTCGTCCTCTACTAGCGGGGACCTCGGCGTCCGAGCAGTACTTC
. TRBJ2-1 TRBV19 12 many CASSTLYNEQFF TGTGCCAGTAGTACCCTTTACAATGAGCAGTTCTTC
. TRBJ1-2 TRBV28 13 . CAINEVRGKCYTF TGTGCCATCAACGAAGTTCGGGGGAAGTGCTACACCTTC
TRBD2 TRBJ2-5 TRBV15 21 many CATSRAPPGTSGRKSRETQYF TGTGCCACCAGCAGAGCCCCTCCCGGGACTAGCGGGAGGAAAAGTAGAGAGACCCAGTACTTC
. TRBJ2-7 TRBV11-2 15 . CASRFGTKGPYEQYF TGTGCCAGCAGATTCGGGACCAAAGGGCCCTACGAGCAGTACTTC
. TRBJ1-3 TRBV30 15 many CAWRGGLSSGNTIYF TGTGCCTGGAGAGGGGGTCTTAGCTCTGGAAACACCATATATTTT
TRBD2 TRBJ2-7 TRBV20-1 15 many CSARPLAGGSYEQYF TGCAGTGCTAGACCACTGGCGGGAGGGTCCTACGAGCAGTACTTC
TRBD2 TRBJ2-7 TRBV7-2 14 once CASSLTSGIGEQYF TGTGCCAGCAGCCTAACTAGCGGGATAGGCGAGCAGTACTTC
. TRBJ2-1 TRBV5-4 15 many CASSRTTGIGNEQFF TGTGCCAGCAGCCGCACAACAGGGATCGGCAATGAGCAGTTCTTC
. TRBJ1-6 TRBV28 13 . CASSLEGSSPLHF TGTGCCAGCAGTTTGGAGGGGAGCTCACCCCTCCACTTT
. TRBJ1-4 TRBV12-3/TRBV12-4 15 many CASSAQPRANEKLFF TGTGCCAGCAGTGCCCAGCCGAGGGCTAATGAAAAACTGTTTTTT
TRBD1 TRBJ2-7 TRBV20-1 13 . CSAELTGVREQYF TGCAGTGCTGAGCTCACAGGGGTTCGGGAGCAGTACTTC
TRBD2 TRBJ2-7 TRBV7-8 16 many CASSLGLAGGSYEQYF TGTGCCAGCAGCTTAGGTCTAGCGGGAGGCTCCTACGAGCAGTACTTC
. TRBJ2-7 TRBV7-2 13 many CASSLGQIGEQYF TGTGCCAGCAGCTTGGGGCAAATCGGGGAGCAGTACTTC
. TRBJ2-5 TRBV13 14 . CSSSLVAYQETQYF TGTTCCAGCAGCTTAGTGGCGTACCAAGAGACCCAGTACTTC
TRBD2 TRBJ2-1 TRBV5-1 16 many CASSLAALAGYNEQFF TGCGCCAGCAGCTTGGCAGCACTAGCGGGATACAATGAGCAGTTCTTC
. TRBJ1-4 TRBV5-1 15 . CASSLQMGGGEKLFF TGCGCCAGCAGCTTGCAAATGGGGGGAGGCGAAAAACTGTTTTTT
TRBD2 TRBJ2-3 TRBV29-1 17 many CSVEGDGTSGRTDTQYF TGCAGCGTTGAAGGCGACGGGACTAGCGGGAGAACAGATACGCAGTATTTT
TRBD1 TRBJ2-1 TRBV3-1 12 few CASRDRGHEQFF TGTGCCAGCAGAGACAGGGGGCATGAGCAGTTCTTC
TRBD2 TRBJ2-3 TRBV11-1 16 many CASSPGLLAGADTQYF TGTGCCAGCAGCCCGGGCCTCCTAGCGGGAGCAGATACGCAGTATTTT
. TRBJ1-6 TRBV27 19 . CASSFVPGSRLGYNSPLHF TGTGCCAGCAGTTTTGTGCCAGGTTCCCGGCTAGGCTATAATTCACCCCTCCACTTT
. TRBJ1-5 TRBV20-1 14 many CSARVGGGGQPQHF TGCAGTGCTAGAGTGGGGGGAGGAGGACAGCCCCAGCATTTT
. TRBJ2-1 TRBV11-3 14 many CASSFRSSYNEQFF TGTGCCAGCAGCTTTCGGAGCTCCTACAATGAGCAGTTCTTC
TRBD1 TRBJ1-2 TRBV29-1 12 many CSVSPGGYGYTF TGCAGCGTTTCACCAGGGGGCTATGGCTACACCTTC
. TRBJ2-1 TRBV24-1 17 once CATSGTPSSAVYNEQFF TGTGCCACCAGTGGTACGCCTAGTAGCGCGGTGTACAATGAGCAGTTCTTC
. TRBJ1-2 TRBV7-8 15 many CASSPSLYTSYGYTF TGTGCCAGCAGCCCTAGCTTGTACACCTCCTATGGCTACACCTTC
. TRBJ2-6 TRBV4-3 16 many CASSQESFSGANVLTF TGCGCCAGCAGCCAAGAAAGTTTCTCTGGGGCCAACGTCCTGACTTTC